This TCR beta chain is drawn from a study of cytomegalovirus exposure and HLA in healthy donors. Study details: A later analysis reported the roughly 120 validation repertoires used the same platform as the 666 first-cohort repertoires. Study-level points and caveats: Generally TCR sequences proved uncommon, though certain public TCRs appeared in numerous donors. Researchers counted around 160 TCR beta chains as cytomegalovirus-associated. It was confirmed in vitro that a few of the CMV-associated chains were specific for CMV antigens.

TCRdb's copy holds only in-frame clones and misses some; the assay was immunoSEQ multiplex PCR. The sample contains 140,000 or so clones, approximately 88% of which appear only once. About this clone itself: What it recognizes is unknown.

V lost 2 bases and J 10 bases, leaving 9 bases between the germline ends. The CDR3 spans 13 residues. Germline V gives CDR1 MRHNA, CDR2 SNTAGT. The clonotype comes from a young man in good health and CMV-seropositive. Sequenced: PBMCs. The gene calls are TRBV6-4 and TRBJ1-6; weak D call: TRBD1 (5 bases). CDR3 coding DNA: TGTGCCAGCAGTGACGGGTCAGGGTCACCCCTCCACTTT. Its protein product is CASSDGSGSPLHF.